The present T cell receptor (beta chain) was sequenced within a study of blood T cell repertoires in COVID-19. Across the whole study: COVID-19 samples, acute and convalescent, were from the United States, Italy and Spain. T cells, B-cell-depleted T cells, or PBMCs provided the cDNA or gDNA that served as material.

The authors' processing: From reference gene primer amplification, estimates of nucleated cell counts were derived. TCRdb's table, derived via immunoSEQ multiplex PCR, lists solely in-frame clones and lacks some. That table is the source of V, J and clone size, and D and trimming were worked out from the DNA. The sample yields over 200,000 clones, around four fifths seen once. The V and J ends lost 4 bases and 12 bases respectively, with 24 bases between them. The germline V gene has CDR1 KGHDR and CDR2 SFDVKD. This CDR3 spans 16 amino acids. Sequencing used peripheral blood. The source is a woman aged 45-65 years with acute or convalescent COVID-19. The rearrangement joins TRBV24-1 to TRBJ2-1, with a weak D call TRBD2 (5 bases). The CDR3 DNA is TGTGCCACCAGTGACCCCCGGCGGGTTGATCTTGAGGGGCAGTTCTTC. Its protein is CATSDPRRVDLEGQFF.